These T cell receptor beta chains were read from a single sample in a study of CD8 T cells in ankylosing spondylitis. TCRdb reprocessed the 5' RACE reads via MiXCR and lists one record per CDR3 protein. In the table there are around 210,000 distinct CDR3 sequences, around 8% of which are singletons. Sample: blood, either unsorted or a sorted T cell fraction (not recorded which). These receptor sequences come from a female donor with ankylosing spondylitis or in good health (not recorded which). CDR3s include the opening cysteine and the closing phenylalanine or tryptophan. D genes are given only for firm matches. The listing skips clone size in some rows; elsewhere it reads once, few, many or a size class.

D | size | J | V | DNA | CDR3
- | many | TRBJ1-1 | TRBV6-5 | TGTGCCAGCAGTTACTCAGTGGGAAACACTGAAGCTTTCTTT | CASSYSVGNTEAFF
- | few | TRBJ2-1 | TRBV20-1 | TGCAGTGCTAGGTGGAGAGGGTTCGATGAGCAGTTCTTC | CSARWRGFDEQFF
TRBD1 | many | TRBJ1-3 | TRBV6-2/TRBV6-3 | TGTGCCAGCAGCTTATCTCCGGGACAGTCCTCTGGAAACACCATATATTTT | CASSLSPGQSSGNTIYF
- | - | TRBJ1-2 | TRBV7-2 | TGTGCCAGCAGCCCAGATAACTATGGCTACACCTTC | CASSPDNYGYTF
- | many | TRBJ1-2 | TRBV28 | TGTGCCAGCAGTTTATTAGAAGGGGGTTATAACTATGGCTACACCTTC | CASSLLEGGYNYGYTF
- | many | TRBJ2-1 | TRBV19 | TGTGCCAGTAGTGTCGGGAGTGCCATCGGGAATGAGCAGTTCTTC | CASSVGSAIGNEQFF
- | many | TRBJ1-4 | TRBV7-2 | TGTGCCAGCAGCTGGGCCATAGAACGAAGTGAAAAACTGTTTTTT | CASSWAIERSEKLFF
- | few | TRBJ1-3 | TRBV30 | TGTGCCTGGAGTGTACCGGGGGGCAATGGAAACACCATATATTTT | CAWSVPGGNGNTIYF
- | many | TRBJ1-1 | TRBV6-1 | TGTGCCAGCAGTGACCCAGGGGAGTACACTGAAGCTTTCTTT | CASSDPGEYTEAFF
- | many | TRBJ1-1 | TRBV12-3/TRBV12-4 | TGTGCCAGCGGGGAATTGAGGAACACTGAAGCTTTCTTT | CASGELRNTEAFF
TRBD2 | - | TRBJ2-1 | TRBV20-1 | TGCAGTGCTAGGGCCGGGACTAGCGGGAGGCGTGGGTACAATGAGCAGTTCTTC | CSARAGTSGRRGYNEQFF
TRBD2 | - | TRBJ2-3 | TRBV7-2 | TGTGCCAGCAGCCCGGCGGGGAGGGCCTCAACAGATACGCAGTATTTT | CASSPAGRASTDTQYF
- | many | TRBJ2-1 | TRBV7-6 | TGTGCCAGCAGCTCGGGGGCCCGGGATTTAAACAATGAGCAGTTCTTC | CASSSGARDLNNEQFF
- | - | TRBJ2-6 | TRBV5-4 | TGTGCCAGCAGCCGAGGCACCCGCTCTGGGGCCAACGTCCTGACTTTC | CASSRGTRSGANVLTF
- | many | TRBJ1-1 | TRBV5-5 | TGTGCCAGCAGCTCTTTCCCACGGACTAACACTGAAGCTTTCTTT | CASSSFPRTNTEAFF
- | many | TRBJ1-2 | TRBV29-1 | TGCAGCGGGAGAATGGCGGGAAACTATGGCTACACCTTC | CSGRMAGNYGYTF
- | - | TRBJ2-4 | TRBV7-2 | TGTGCCAGCAGCTTAGGCCTGATAGAAAACATTCAGTACTTC | CASSLGLIENIQYF
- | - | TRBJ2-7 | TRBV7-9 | TGTGCCAGCAGCTTAGAGTCTTACGAGCAGTACTTC | CASSLESYEQYF
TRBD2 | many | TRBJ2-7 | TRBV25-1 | TGTGCCAGCAGTGAATATTTTCTAGCGGGAGTGTCGGGGGAGCAGTACTTC | CASSEYFLAGVSGEQYF
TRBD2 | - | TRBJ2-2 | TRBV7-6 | TGTGCCAGCAGCCCCTCCCCCAGCGGGAGGGCCGGAGGGGAGCTGTTTTTT | CASSPSPSGRAGGELFF
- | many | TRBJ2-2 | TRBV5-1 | TGCGCCAGCAACTCCCAGACGGGGCCCGGGGAGCTGTTTTTT | CASNSQTGPGELFF
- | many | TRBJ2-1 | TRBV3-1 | TGTGCCAGCAGCCAGCCGCTTACCAGGATTTCGAATGAGCAGTTCTTC | CASSQPLTRISNEQFF
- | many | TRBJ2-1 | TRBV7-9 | TGTGCCAGCAGCTTAGAACAATTCGGTTCTGAGCAGTTCTTC | CASSLEQFGSEQFF
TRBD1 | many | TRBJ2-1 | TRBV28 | TGTGCCACCACAGGGGATTACAATGAGCAGTTCTTC | CATTGDYNEQFF
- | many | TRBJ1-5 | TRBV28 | TGTGCCACTGGAGGGGAAGGGAGCAATCAGCCCCAGCATTTT | CATGGEGSNQPQHF
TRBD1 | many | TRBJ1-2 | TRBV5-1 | TGCGCCAGCAGCACTGGGACAGTCGACCTCGGGGGCTACACCTTC | CASSTGTVDLGGYTF
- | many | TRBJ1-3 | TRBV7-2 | TGTGCCAGCAGCTCGAGGGGAGGAAACACCATATATTTT | CASSSRGGNTIYF
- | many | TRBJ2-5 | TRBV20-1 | TGCAGTGCACACCCGGGGCAAGAGACCCAGTACTTC | CSAHPGQETQYF
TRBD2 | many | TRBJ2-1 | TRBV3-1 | TGTGCCAGCAGCCAAGATGCTAGCGGTCTCGGGGGTAATGAGCAGTTCTTC | CASSQDASGLGGNEQFF
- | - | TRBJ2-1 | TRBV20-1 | TGCAGTGCTACTTCCAGAATCAATGAGCAGTTCTTC | CSATSRINEQFF
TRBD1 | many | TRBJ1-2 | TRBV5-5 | TGTGCCAGCAGCCTGACCGGGACAGTATATGGCTACACCTTC | CASSLTGTVYGYTF
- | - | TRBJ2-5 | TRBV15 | TGTGCCACCAGCCCAACCCCAAGGGACAACCAAGAGACCCAGTACTTC | CATSPTPRDNQETQYF
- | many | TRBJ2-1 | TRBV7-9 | TGTGCCAGCAGCCAACGGGGGAATGAGCAGTTCTTC | CASSQRGNEQFF
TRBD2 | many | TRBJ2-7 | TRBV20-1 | TGCAGTGCTAGAGCGGGAGGGTGGATTAACGAGCAGTACTTC | CSARAGGWINEQYF
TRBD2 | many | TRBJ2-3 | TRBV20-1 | TGCAGTGCTACCCGGACTAGCGGGAGAGTGTCAGATACGCAGTATTTT | CSATRTSGRVSDTQYF
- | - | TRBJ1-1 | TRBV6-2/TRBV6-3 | TGTGCCCACGGGACCGGGGGGACTGAAGCTTTCTTT | CAHGTGGTEAFF
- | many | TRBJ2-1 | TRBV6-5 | TGTGCCAGCAGTTACAGGACTCCTGGACAAAACAATGAGCAGTTCTTC | CASSYRTPGQNNEQFF
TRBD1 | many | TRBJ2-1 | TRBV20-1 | TGCAGTGCTAGATGGTCAGGGGGATACAATGAGCAGTTCTTC | CSARWSGGYNEQFF
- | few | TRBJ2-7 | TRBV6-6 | TGTGCCAGCAGTTACCCAGGGGAGGGGGCGAAGGAGCAGTACTTC | CASSYPGEGAKEQYF
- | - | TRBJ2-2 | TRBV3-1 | TGTGCCTGCACCGGACTATCAACGAAGAGGAACACCGGGGAGCTGTTTTTT | CACTGLSTKRNTGELFF
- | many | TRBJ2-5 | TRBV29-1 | TGCAGCGTTGATTGGCAATCCCAAGAGACCCAGTACTTC | CSVDWQSQETQYF
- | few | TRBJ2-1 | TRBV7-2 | TGTGCCAGCAGCTTCTTCGGGTCGCTGGTCTCTGAGCAGTTCTTC | CASSFFGSLVSEQFF
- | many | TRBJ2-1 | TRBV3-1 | TGTGCCAGCAGCTTCAGCGCGAGGGGATACAATGAGCAGTTCTTC | CASSFSARGYNEQFF